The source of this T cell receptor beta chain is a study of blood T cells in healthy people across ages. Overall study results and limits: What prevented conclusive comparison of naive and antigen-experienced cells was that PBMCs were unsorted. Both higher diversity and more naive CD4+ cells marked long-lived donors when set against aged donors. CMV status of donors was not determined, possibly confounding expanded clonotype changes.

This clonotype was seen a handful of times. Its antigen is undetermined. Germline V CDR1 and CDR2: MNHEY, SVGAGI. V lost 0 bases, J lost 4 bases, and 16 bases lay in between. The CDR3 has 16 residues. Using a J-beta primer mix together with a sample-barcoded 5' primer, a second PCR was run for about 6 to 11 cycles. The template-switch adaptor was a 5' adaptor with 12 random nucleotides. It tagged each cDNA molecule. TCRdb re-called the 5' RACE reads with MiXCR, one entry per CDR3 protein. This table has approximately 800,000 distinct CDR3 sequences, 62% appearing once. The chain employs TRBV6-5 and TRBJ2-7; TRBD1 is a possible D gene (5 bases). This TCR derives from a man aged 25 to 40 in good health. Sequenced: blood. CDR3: CASSYSSGFLGYEQYF. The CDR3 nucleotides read TGTGCCAGCAGTTACTCCTCAGGGTTCTTGGGGTACGAGCAGTACTTC.